The next 15 T cell receptor beta chains were all read from a single sample in a study of T cells in Graves' hyperthyroidism and ophthalmopathy. TCR beta CDR3 sequences were amplified from RNA transcripts. With the HTBI primer set, the TCR CDR3 went through a first round of RT-PCR. Via MiXCR, TCRdb re-called the multiplex PCR reads, giving one row per CDR3 protein. The sample consists of around 660,000 distinct CDR3 sequences, nearly 45% of them appearing once. Input material: peripheral blood or thyroid tissue (not recorded which). The receptors come from an adult man with Graves' disease, either hyperthyroidism or ophthalmopathy (not recorded which).

In DNA form, the CDR3 reads TGTGCCTGGAGTAGGAGGTACACTGAAGCTTTCTTT. Encoded protein: CAWSRRYTEAFF. The rearrangement links TRBV30 to TRBJ1-1; D uncertain. The germline V gene has CDR1 GTSNPN and CDR2 SVGIG (reference sequence). This CDR3 spans 12 amino acids. Deletions cut 2 bases from V and 3 bases from J, with 7 bases between.

The chain employs TRBV20-1 and TRBJ1-6, with 8 bases fitting TRBD1. The germline V gene has CDR1 DFQATT and CDR2 SNEGSKA (reference sequence). The CDR3 covers 12 residues. CDR3 sequence: CGQGFINSPLHF. The DNA for the CDR3 is TGCGGACAGGGATTTATAAATTCACCCCTCCACTTT.

This sequence joins TRBV7-9 and TRBJ1-2; D is possibly TRBD1 (5 bases). Trimming removed 1 base at V and 4 bases at J, with 10 bases between. The CDR3 covers 14 residues. Per germline, CDR1 SEHNR and CDR2 FQNEAQ (reference sequence). The CDR3 DNA sequence: TGTGCCAGCAGCTTAGGAGGGGTGAGCTATGGCTACACCTTC. Its protein is CASSLGGVSYGYTF.

The chain carries TRBV10-3 and TRBJ1-6; TRBD1 matches at 7 bases. Germline values: CDR1 ENHRY, CDR2 SYGVKD. V gave up 9 bases and J gave up 10 bases; unmatched junction bases: 6. The CDR3 extends over 12 amino acids. The CDR3 coding sequence is TGTGCCATGAGGGACAGTATATCACCCCTCCACTTT. Translating it yields CAMRDSISPLHF.

There are a few counts of this clonotype. The chain couples TRBV27 to TRBJ1-2; the match to TRBD1 covers 8 bases. J lost 3 bases, V lost 4 bases, and 4 bases had no gene match. This CDR3 comprises 14 residues. CDR1 and CDR2 (germline): MNHEY, SMNVEV (reference sequence). The CDR3 protein is CASSSMTGDYGYTF. The CDR3 bases are TGTGCCAGCAGTTCCATGACAGGGGACTATGGCTACACCTTC.

As for this clonotype: A clone one base away is much larger, so this may be a read error. This chain joins TRBV15 and TRBJ1-2, with D maybe TRBD1 (5 bases). The CDR3 is made up of 14 amino acids. Germline CDR1 and CDR2: LNHNV and YYDKDF (reference sequence). V shed 0 bases and J shed 8 bases, with 13 bases lying between them. CDR3 residues: CATSRERGPWGYTF. DNA for the CDR3: TGTGCCACCAGCAGAGAAAGGGGTCCCTGGGGCTACACCTTC.

A note on this clonotype: The junction and the germline gene differ at one end; a read error may be behind it. The V and J genes are TRBV10-3 and TRBJ1-2, with D perhaps matching TRBD1 (6 bases). This CDR3 is 11 amino acids long. Germline CDR1 is ENHRY and CDR2 is SYGVKD. In DNA form, the CDR3 reads TGTGCCATCAGTGAGTCTCAGGGGACGGCTTTC. Protein sequence: CAISESQGTAF.

The chain couples TRBV10-2 to TRBJ2-6, with 11 bases matching TRBD1. The CDR3 covers 17 residues. J lost 2 bases, V lost 3 bases, and 3 bases had no gene match. From germline, CDR1 is WSHSY and CDR2 SAAADI. CDR3 in amino acids: CASSEGTGGAGANVLTF. CDR3 in DNA: TGCGCCAGCAGTGAAGGGACAGGGGGAGCTGGGGCCAACGTCCTGACTTTC.

This clonotype is a singleton in its sample. The chain joins TRBV2 to TRBJ1-2, with unresolved D. V gave up 5 bases and J gave up 8 bases, with 18 bases separating them. Germline-derived CDR1 and CDR2 are SNHLY and FYNNEI. This CDR3 has 14 residues. The CDR3 region has the DNA TGTGCCAGCAGTTACTCGATCCCGGACGGAGGCTACACCTTC. It codes for CASSYSIPDGGYTF.

This clonotype was seen more than once but under ten times. The chain is built from TRBV11-2 and TRBJ2-7; D is perhaps TRBD2 (5 bases). Germline V CDR1 and CDR2: SGHAT, FQNNGV. CDR3 length equals 13 residues. Trimming shortened V by 6 bases and J by 4 bases, and 13 bases separated the two germline ends. This CDR3 is CASREGTRYEQYF. The CDR3 DNA follows: TGTGCCAGCAGAGAGGGTACTCGGTACGAGCAGTACTTC. The complete variable domain, with remaining parts taken from reference TRBV11-2 and TRBJ2-7, reads EAGVAQSPRYKIIEKRQSVAFWCNPISGHATLYWYQQILGQGPKLLIQFQNNGVVDDSQLPKDRFSAERLKGVDSTLKIQPAKLEDSAVYLCASREGTRYEQYFGPGTRLTVT.

The chain links TRBV20-1 to TRBJ2-3; D unclear. This CDR3 is built from 12 residues. Trimming pared 7 bases from V and 3 bases from J, leaving 11 bases between. CDR1 DFQATT and CDR2 SNEGSKA come from the germline V gene (reference sequence). The CDR3 coding sequence is TGCAGTGTTCAGGCCGGGACAGATACGCAGTATTTT. It yields the protein CSVQAGTDTQYF.

The CDR3 here is CASSYSEGSSYEQYF. The CDR3, as DNA: TGTGCCAGCAGTTACTCCGAAGGAAGCTCCTACGAGCAGTACTTC. The J gene is TRBJ2-7, the V gene TRBV6-5; D gene uncertain. The CDR3 loop spans 15 amino acids. CDR1 and CDR2 from the germline V gene are MNHEY and SVGAGI. V lost 0 bases and J 0 bases, leaving 9 bases between the germline ends.

This clonotype was counted a few times. The CDR3 nucleotides are TGCAGCGTGTCCGGGACAGGGGTCCCCTACGAGCAGTACTTC. Protein: CSVSGTGVPYEQYF. The chain carries TRBV29-1 and TRBJ2-7; 10 positions match TRBD1. The CDR3 is 14 residues long. Germline V CDR1 and CDR2: SQVTM, ANQGSEA. Losses at the gene ends were 6 bases for V and 2 bases for J; bases not matched to a gene: 7.

In its sample, this clonotype was seen many times. This chain joins TRBV2 and TRBJ1-5; possible D gene TRBD1, 6 bases. CDR3 length equals 14 residues. The germline V gene encodes CDR1 SNHLY and CDR2 FYNNEI. Between the trimmed V and J ends, which lost 8 bases and 3 bases, there was a span of 14 bases. CDR3 protein: CASDPQGNNQPQHF. CDR3 DNA sequence: TGTGCCAGCGATCCACAGGGTAACAATCAGCCCCAGCATTTT.

CDR3: CASRDMQGAGQPQHF. DNA for the CDR3: TGTGCCAGCAGAGATATGCAGGGCGCGGGTCAGCCCCAGCATTTT. The chain couples TRBV7-8 to TRBJ1-5; D possibly corresponds to TRBD1 (5 bases). The length of the CDR3 is 15 residues. Germline-derived CDR1 and CDR2 are SGHVS and FQNEAQ. V was clipped by 6 bases and J by 6 bases, with 18 bases between them.